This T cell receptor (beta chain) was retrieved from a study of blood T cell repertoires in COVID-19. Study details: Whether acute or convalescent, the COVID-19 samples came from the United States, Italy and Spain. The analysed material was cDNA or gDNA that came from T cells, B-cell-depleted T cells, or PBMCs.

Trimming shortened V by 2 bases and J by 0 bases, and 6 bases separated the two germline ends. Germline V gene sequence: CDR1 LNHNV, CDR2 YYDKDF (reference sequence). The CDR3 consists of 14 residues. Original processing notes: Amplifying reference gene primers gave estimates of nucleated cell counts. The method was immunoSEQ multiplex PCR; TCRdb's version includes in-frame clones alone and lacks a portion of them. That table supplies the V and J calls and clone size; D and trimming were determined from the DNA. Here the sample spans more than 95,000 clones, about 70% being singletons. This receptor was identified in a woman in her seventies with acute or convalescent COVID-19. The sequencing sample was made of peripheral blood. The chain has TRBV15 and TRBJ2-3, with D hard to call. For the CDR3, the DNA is TGTGCCACCAGCAGAACTCACAGCACAGATACGCAGTATTTT. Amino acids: CATSRTHSTDTQYF.